The entry that follows covers one T cell receptor (beta chain) sequence. The same CDR3 also results from other DNA sequences found in this sample. Clones were read by immunoSEQ multiplex PCR, and TCRdb kept only the in-frame ones, dropping some. The data hold 98,000 or so clones, with about 93% observed a single time. These data come from a study of T cell responses to AZD1222 COVID-19 vaccine. The CDR3 sequence is 13 residues long. Germline V gene data show CDR1 as MNHEY and CDR2 as SMNVEV (reference sequence). The V gene lost 3 bases and the J gene lost 8 bases, with 8 bases spanning the gap. The chain recombines TRBV27 with TRBJ1-6; D perhaps matches TRBD1 (6 bases). The sample was peripheral blood, taken on day 0 of AZD1222 vaccination. This TCR came from an adult in good health. The CDR3 sequence: CASSLTGDSPLHF. CDR3 DNA sequence: TGTGCCAGCAGTTTGACAGGAGATTCACCCCTCCACTTT.